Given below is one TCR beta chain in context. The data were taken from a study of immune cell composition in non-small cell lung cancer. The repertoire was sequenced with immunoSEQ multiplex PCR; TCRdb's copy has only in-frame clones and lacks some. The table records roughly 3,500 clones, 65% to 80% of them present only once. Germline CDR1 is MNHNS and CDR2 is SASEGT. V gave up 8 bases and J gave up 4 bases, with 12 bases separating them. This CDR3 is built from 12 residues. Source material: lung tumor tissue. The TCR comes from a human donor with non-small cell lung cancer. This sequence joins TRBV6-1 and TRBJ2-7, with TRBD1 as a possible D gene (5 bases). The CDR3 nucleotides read TGTGCCAGCCAGGGCTCCCGGTACGAGCAGTACTTC. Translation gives CASQGSRYEQYF.